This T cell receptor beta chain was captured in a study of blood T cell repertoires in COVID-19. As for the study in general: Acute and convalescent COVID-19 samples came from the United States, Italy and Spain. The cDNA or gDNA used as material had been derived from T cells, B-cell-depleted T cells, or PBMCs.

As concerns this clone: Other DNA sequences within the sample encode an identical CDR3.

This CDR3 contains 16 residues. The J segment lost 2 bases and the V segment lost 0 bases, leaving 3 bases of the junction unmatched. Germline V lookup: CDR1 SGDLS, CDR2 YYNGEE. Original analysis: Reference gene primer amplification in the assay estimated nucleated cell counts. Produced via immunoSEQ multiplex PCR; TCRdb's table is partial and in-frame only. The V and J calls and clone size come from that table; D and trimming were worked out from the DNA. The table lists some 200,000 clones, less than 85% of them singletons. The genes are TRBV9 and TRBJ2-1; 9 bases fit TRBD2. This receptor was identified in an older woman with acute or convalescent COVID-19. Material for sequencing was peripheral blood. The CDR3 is CASSVGGGATYNEQFF. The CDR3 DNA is TGTGCCAGCAGCGTAGGCGGGGGGGCTACCTACAATGAGCAGTTCTTC.